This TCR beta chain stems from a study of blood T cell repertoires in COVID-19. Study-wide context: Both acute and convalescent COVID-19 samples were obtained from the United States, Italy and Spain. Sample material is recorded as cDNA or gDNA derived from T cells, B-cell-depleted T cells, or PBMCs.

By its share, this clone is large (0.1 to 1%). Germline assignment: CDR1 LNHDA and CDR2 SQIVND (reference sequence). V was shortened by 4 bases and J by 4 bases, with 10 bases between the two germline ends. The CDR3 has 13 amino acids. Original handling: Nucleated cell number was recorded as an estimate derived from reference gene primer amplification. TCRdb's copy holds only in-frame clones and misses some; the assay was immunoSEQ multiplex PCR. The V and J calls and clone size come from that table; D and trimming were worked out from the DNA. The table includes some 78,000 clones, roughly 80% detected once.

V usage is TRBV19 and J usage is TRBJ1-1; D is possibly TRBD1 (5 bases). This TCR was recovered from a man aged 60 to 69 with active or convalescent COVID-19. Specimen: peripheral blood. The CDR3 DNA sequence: TGTGCCAGTAGTACTGACAGTATCACTGAAGCTTTCTTT. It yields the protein CASSTDSITEAFF.